The 22 T cell receptor beta chains in this list originate from one sample, sequenced in a study of shared T cell receptors in the human thymus. The method was immunoSEQ multiplex PCR; TCRdb's version includes in-frame clones alone and lacks a portion of them. Among 450,000 to 650,000 clones listed, around three quarters were seen once. This sample was shared with a second study, whose subject was human thymus T cells.

Sequenced: thymocytes. The receptors stem from a boy under two years old with a congenital heart defect.

V is TRBV27 and J is TRBJ1-1; the D is unclear. Trimming took off 6 bases at V and 2 bases at J, with 10 bases between the two ends. Germline lookup yields CDR1 MNHEY and CDR2 SMNVEV (reference sequence). The length of the CDR3 is 13 residues. The DNA of the CDR3 is TGTGCCAGCAGGCAGACACTTAACACTGAAGCTTTCTTT. It specifies CASRQTLNTEAFF.

The rearrangement uses TRBV7-2 and TRBJ2-7; tentative D call: TRBD2 (6 bases). This CDR3 is 14 amino acids long. With 3 bases removed from V and 1 base from J, the gap between germline ends came to 10 bases. Germline V gene lookup returns CDR1 SGHTA and CDR2 FQGNSA. In DNA, the CDR3 is TGTGCCAGCAGCTTCCTGGGGGGATCCTACGAGCAGTACTTC. Translating it yields CASSFLGGSYEQYF.

The DNA for the CDR3 is TGCGCCAGCAGCCAAGGTACAGGGGGGCGGATCACAGATACGCAGTATTTT. It translates to CASSQGTGGRITDTQYF. This chain connects TRBV4-3 to TRBJ2-3; 8 bases agree with TRBD1. This CDR3 region has 17 residues. Germline V gene lookup returns CDR1 LGHNA and CDR2 YSLEER. Losses at the gene ends were 1 base for V and 2 bases for J; bases not matched to a gene: 8.

The rearrangement links TRBV9 to TRBJ2-1; 11 nucleotides line up with TRBD1. CDR1 SGDLS and CDR2 YYNGEE come from the germline V gene. CDR3 length: 16 residues. Trimming took 3 bases from V and 0 from J; bases not matched to a gene: 2. The CDR3 loop is CASSAGTGGSYNEQFF. In nucleotides, the CDR3 is TGTGCCAGCAGCGCCGGGACAGGGGGCTCCTACAATGAGCAGTTCTTC.

Concerning this clone itself: Since no conserved phenylalanine or tryptophan closes the CDR3, a read error is the likely cause. The V call is TRBV11-3, the J call TRBJ2-2; D unresolved. From germline, CDR1 is SGHNT and CDR2 YENEEA. The V gene lost 5 bases and the J gene lost 7 bases, with 11 bases spanning the gap. CDR3 length equals 13 residues. The CDR3 reads CASSPVENGELFL. CDR3 nucleotides: TGTGCCAGCAGCCCCGTCGAGAACGGGGAGCTGTTTCTT.

Notes on this clone: This specimen includes other DNA sequences encoding the same CDR3. The chain has TRBV25-1 and TRBJ2-1; the match to TRBD2 covers 11 bases. The germline V gene has CDR1 MGHDK and CDR2 SYGVNS. The CDR3 has 15 amino acids. Trimming took 6 bases from V and 3 from J; bases not matched to a gene: 4. Written as DNA, the CDR3 is TGTGCCAGCAGCCTAGCGGGAGGCCTCTACAATGAGCAGTTCTTC. Its protein is CASSLAGGLYNEQFF.

The chain couples TRBV7-2 to TRBJ2-1; weak D call: TRBD2 (6 bases). Trimming left V 3 bases short and J 6 bases short, with 15 bases between. Germline V gene data show CDR1 as SGHTA and CDR2 as FQGNSA. The CDR3 spans 15 residues. The CDR3 region has the DNA TGTGCCAGCAGCTTCGGGGGTAGGACTACCAATGAGCAGTTCTTC. Translation: CASSFGGRTTNEQFF.

The V gene is TRBV27, the J gene TRBJ1-1; the D gene is possibly TRBD1 (5 bases). Germline V lookup: CDR1 MNHEY, CDR2 SMNVEV (reference sequence). The CDR3 runs to 13 residues. Deletions cut 5 bases from V and 7 bases from J, with 14 bases between. CDR3 sequence: CASSPRGGGEAFF. The DNA of the CDR3 is TGTGCCAGCAGTCCACGCGGGGGAGGTGAAGCTTTCTTT.

V is TRBV7-9 and J is TRBJ2-7, with D tentatively TRBD1 (5 bases). The ends were cut back, 1 base at V and 9 bases at J, with 10 bases in the middle. In germline, CDR1 is SEHNR, CDR2 FQNEAQ (reference sequence). This CDR3 is built from 12 residues. The CDR3: CASSLVRQTQYF. The CDR3 DNA follows: TGTGCCAGCAGCTTAGTCCGACAGACGCAGTACTTC. Full variable domain (outside the CDR3, taken from reference TRBV7-9 and TRBJ2-7): DTGVSQNPRHKITKRGQNVTFRCDPISEHNRLYWYRQTLGQGPEFLTYFQNEAQLEKSRLLSDRFSAERPKGSFSTLEIQRTEQGDSAMYLCASSLVRQTQYFGPGTRLTVT.

The rearrangement uses TRBV5-6 and TRBJ1-1; maybe TRBD1 (6 bases). The V end lost 5 bases, the J end lost 13 bases, and 24 bases lay between the germline ends. CDR3 length equals 14 residues. Germline CDR1 is SGHDT and CDR2 is YYEEEE. The CDR3 DNA reads as TGTGCCAGCAGACAGGACAGTCCAACCATTGACGGTTTCTTT. It is translated as CASRQDSPTIDGFF.

CDR3 in DNA: TGTGCCAGCTCACCACCCTCCCGGGACATGGGACCGACTAACTATGGCTACACCTTC. This encodes CASSPPSRDMGPTNYGYTF. The chain is built from TRBV18 and TRBJ1-2, with D perhaps TRBD1 (6 bases). CDR3 size: 19 residues. CDR1 is KGHSH and CDR2 is LQKENI in the germline V gene. Deletions cut 0 bases from V and 0 bases from J, with 20 bases between.

This chain joins TRBV7-9 and TRBJ1-1; 9 bases fit TRBD1. Germline V gives CDR1 SEHNR, CDR2 FQNEAQ (reference sequence). V lost 5 bases to trimming and J lost 2 bases; unmatched junction nucleotides: 12. This CDR3 region has 17 residues. The CDR3 region is CASSTLQGARPNTEAFF. In DNA form, the CDR3 reads TGTGCCAGCAGCACTTTACAGGGGGCCAGACCTAACACTGAAGCTTTCTTT. The entire variable domain, with the rest obtained from reference TRBV7-9 and TRBJ1-1, is as follows: DTGVSQNPRHKITKRGQNVTFRCDPISEHNRLYWYRQTLGQGPEFLTYFQNEAQLEKSRLLSDRFSAERPKGSFSTLEIQRTEQGDSAMYLCASSTLQGARPNTEAFFGQGTRLTVV.

The chain carries TRBV9 and TRBJ2-1, with D perhaps matching TRBD1 (5 bases). V was pared by 0 bases and J by 8 bases, with 9 bases between. Per germline, CDR1 SGDLS and CDR2 YYNGEE. This CDR3 is 13 amino acids long. CDR3 coding DNA: TGTGCCAGCAGCGTAGGGGGCCAAGATGAGCAGTTCTTC. Amino acids: CASSVGGQDEQFF.

This clone was seen just once. V is TRBV5-4 and J is TRBJ2-7; 10 bases agree with TRBD2. Germline V gives CDR1 SGHNT, CDR2 YYREEE (reference sequence). This CDR3 has 14 amino acids. V lost 4 bases to trimming and J lost 4 bases; unmatched junction nucleotides: 5. The chain's CDR3 is CASSLSSGSYEQYF. CDR3 bases: TGTGCCAGCAGCCTCTCTAGCGGGAGTTACGAGCAGTACTTC. Looking up the rest from reference TRBV5-4 and TRBJ2-7 gives the full variable domain: ETGVTQSPTHLIKTRGQQVTLRCSSQSGHNTVSWYQQALGQGPQFIFQYYREEENGRGNFPPRFSGLQFPNYSSELNVNALELDDSALYLCASSLSSGSYEQYFGPGTRLTVT.

The rearrangement links TRBV7-9 to TRBJ2-7; tentative D call: TRBD1 (6 bases). Trimming removed 4 bases from V and 1 base from J, with 14 bases in between. In germline, CDR1 is SEHNR, CDR2 FQNEAQ (reference sequence). The length of the CDR3 is 15 residues. CDR3 sequence (DNA): TGTGCCAGCAGCTCGCCGAGGGACAAATCCTACGAGCAGTACTTC. Translated: CASSSPRDKSYEQYF.

This clone has a single count. The chain is built from TRBV9 and TRBJ1-5; TRBD1 might be the D (5 bases). Looked up from germline, CDR1 is SGDLS and CDR2 is YYNGEE. Trimming removed 4 bases at V and 0 bases at J, with 11 bases between. This CDR3 is 15 amino acids long. The CDR3 is CASSFSGHSNQPQHF. The CDR3 DNA is TGTGCCAGCAGCTTTAGCGGACATAGCAATCAGCCCCAGCATTTT.

This rearrangement joins TRBV4-2 to TRBJ2-7; 13 bases map to TRBD2. CDR3 length: 17 amino acids. Per the germline V gene, CDR1 is LGHNA and CDR2 is YNFKEQ. V dropped 1 base and J dropped 2; count of bases not matched to a gene: 5. CDR3 sequence reads: CASSQGGLAGDTYEQYF. The DNA for the CDR3 is TGTGCCAGCAGCCAAGGCGGACTAGCGGGAGATACCTACGAGCAGTACTTC.

V usage is TRBV11-2 and J usage is TRBJ1-1, with 8 bases aligning to TRBD1. Trimming at V came to 4 bases and at J to 8 bases, leaving 3 bases not matched to a gene. The germline V gene encodes CDR1 SGHAT and CDR2 FQNNGV. The CDR3 is 12 residues long. The chain's CDR3 is CASSSRGREAFF. DNA for the CDR3: TGTGCCAGCAGCTCCAGGGGGCGGGAAGCTTTCTTT.

The chain has TRBV11-2 and TRBJ1-2; no reliable D call. CDR3 length: 12 amino acids. The V end was cut by 1 base, the J end by 7 bases, with 7 bases between. Germline CDR1 and CDR2: SGHAT and FQNNGV. CDR3 residues: CASSLARAGYTF. The CDR3 nucleotides are TGTGCCAGCAGCTTAGCGCGGGCTGGCTACACCTTC.

V is TRBV5-4 and J is TRBJ2-1; D possibly corresponds to TRBD1 (5 bases). With 1 base removed from V and 5 bases from J, the gap between germline ends came to 10 bases. CDR3 length: 14 residues. The germline V gene has CDR1 SGHNT and CDR2 YYREEE (reference sequence). The chain's CDR3 is CASSLLGVHNEQFF. CDR3 DNA: TGTGCCAGCAGCTTGCTAGGGGTGCACAATGAGCAGTTCTTC.

CDR3 in amino acids: CASSIGDRGPSNTGELFF. CDR3 in DNA: TGTGCCAGTAGTATTGGGGACAGGGGCCCTTCGAACACCGGGGAGCTGTTTTTT. This chain joins TRBV19 and TRBJ2-2, with 10 nucleotides matching TRBD1. The CDR3 is 18 amino acids. Germline loops: CDR1 LNHDA, CDR2 SQIVND (reference sequence). The trim removed 3 bases at V and 0 bases at J, leaving 7 bases unmatched.

The CDR3 DNA reads TGTGCCAGCAGCCAAGATCACGGGACAGGGGGCAGAGGTGAAAAACTGTTTTTT. Translating it yields CASSQDHGTGGRGEKLFF. This chain joins TRBV4-2 and TRBJ1-4, with 12 bases lining up with TRBD1. V lost 0 bases to trimming and J lost 7 bases; unmatched junction nucleotides: 9. The CDR3 contains 18 residues. Germline lookup yields CDR1 LGHNA and CDR2 YNFKEQ.